The next 4 T cell receptor beta chains were all read from a single sample in a study of naive and memory T cell subsets. Both TRBC1 and TRBC2 were covered by a beta constant-region primer of two equimolar oligonucleotides. Four rounds of PCR amplified the ligated cDNA using nested alpha and beta constant-region primers plus SP2. MiXCR, applied by TCRdb to the UMI-ligation and nested PCR reads, yields one record per CDR3 protein. The sample comprises about 120,000 distinct CDR3 sequences, 30% to 45% of which are singletons, and roughly 0.9% rests with the top ten. Sequencing was performed on central memory CD4+ T cells from blood. The receptors originated from a human donor in good health.

The V call is TRBV20-1, the J call TRBJ1-5; 9 bases are a match to TRBD1. The CDR3 spans 19 residues. Per the germline V gene, CDR1 is DFQATT and CDR2 is SNEGSKA (reference sequence). Trimming cost V 0 bases and J 2 bases; bases outside gene matches: 14. The CDR3 nucleotides are TGCAGTGCTAGAGATATGCGAGGGACAGGGTATATTGGCAATCAGCCCCAGCATTTT. Translated: CSARDMRGTGYIGNQPQHF.

V and J are TRBV3-1 and TRBJ1-1; TRBD1 might be the D (5 bases). The CDR3 covers 14 residues. V lost 4 bases and J 4 bases, leaving 13 bases between the germline ends. Per germline, CDR1 LGHDT and CDR2 YNNKEL (reference sequence). DNA for the CDR3: TGTGCCAGCAGCCCGGACACCTGGGGCACTGAAGCTTTCTTT. The encoded protein is CASSPDTWGTEAFF. Together with reference TRBV3-1 and TRBJ1-1, the CDR3 gives the full variable domain: DTAVSQTPKYLVTQMGNDKSIKCEQNLGHDTMYWYKQDSKKFLKIMFSYNNKELIINETVPNRFSPKSPDKAHLNLHINSLELGDSAVYFCASSPDTWGTEAFFGQGTRLTVV.

This clonotype has just a few counts. V and J are TRBV13 and TRBJ2-1; TRBD2 is a possible D gene (5 bases). V was pared by 4 bases and J by 0 bases, with 10 bases between. Germline CDR1 PRHDT, CDR2 FYEKMQ (reference sequence). The CDR3 spans 15 residues. CDR3 residues: CASSSSAASYNEQFF. CDR3 in DNA: TGTGCCAGCAGCTCGTCAGCGGCCTCCTACAATGAGCAGTTCTTC.

J is TRBJ1-6 and V is TRBV30, with a possible D match to TRBD1 (5 bases). Trimming pared 7 bases from V and 0 bases from J, leaving 10 bases between. The CDR3 is 14 residues long. In germline, CDR1 is GTSNPN, CDR2 SVGIG (reference sequence). For the CDR3, the DNA is TGTGCCTCGGGGACCAGCTCCTATAATTCACCCCTCCACTTT. Its translation is CASGTSSYNSPLHF.